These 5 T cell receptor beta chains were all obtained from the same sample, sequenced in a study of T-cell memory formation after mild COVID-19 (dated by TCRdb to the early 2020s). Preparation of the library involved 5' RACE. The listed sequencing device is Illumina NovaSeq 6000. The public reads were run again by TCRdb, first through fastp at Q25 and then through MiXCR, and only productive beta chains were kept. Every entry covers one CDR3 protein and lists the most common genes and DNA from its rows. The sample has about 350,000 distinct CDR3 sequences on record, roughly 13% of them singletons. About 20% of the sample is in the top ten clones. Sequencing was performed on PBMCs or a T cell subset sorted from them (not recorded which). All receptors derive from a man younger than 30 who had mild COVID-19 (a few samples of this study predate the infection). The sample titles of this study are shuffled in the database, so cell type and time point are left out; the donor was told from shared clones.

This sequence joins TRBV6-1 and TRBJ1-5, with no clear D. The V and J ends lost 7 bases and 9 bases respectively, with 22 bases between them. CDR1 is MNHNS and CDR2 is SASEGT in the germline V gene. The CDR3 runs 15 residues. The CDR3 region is CASTPRGQAVRPQHF. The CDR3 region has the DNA TGTGCCAGCACCCCCCGCGGGCAGGCCGTTCGGCCCCAGCATTTT.

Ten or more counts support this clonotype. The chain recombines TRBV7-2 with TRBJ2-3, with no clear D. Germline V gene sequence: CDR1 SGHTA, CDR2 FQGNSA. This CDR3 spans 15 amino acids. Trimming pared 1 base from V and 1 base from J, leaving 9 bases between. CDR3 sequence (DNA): TGTGCCAGCAGCTTAGAAGGTGGAGGCACAGATACGCAGTATTTT. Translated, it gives CASSLEGGGTDTQYF. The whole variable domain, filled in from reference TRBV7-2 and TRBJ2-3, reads GAGVSQSPSNKVTEKGKDVELRCDPISGHTALYWYRQSLGQGLEFLIYFQGNSAPDKSGLPSDRFSAERTGGSVSTLTIQRTQQEDSAVYLCASSLEGGGTDTQYFGPGTRLTVL.

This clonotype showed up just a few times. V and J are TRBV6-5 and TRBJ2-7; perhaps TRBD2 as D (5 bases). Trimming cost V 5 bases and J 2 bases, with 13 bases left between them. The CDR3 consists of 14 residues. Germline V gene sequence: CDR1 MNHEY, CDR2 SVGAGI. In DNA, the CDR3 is TGTGCCAGCAGTCCTGGACTCGCCACCTACGAGCAGTACTTC. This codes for CASSPGLATYEQYF.

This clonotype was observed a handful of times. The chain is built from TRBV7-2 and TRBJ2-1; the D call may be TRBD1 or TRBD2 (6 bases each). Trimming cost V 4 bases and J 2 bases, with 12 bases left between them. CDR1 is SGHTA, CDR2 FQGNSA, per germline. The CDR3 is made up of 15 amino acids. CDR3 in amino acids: CASSSTRGAYNEQFF. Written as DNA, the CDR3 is TGTGCCAGCAGCTCCACAAGGGGGGCCTACAATGAGCAGTTCTTC.

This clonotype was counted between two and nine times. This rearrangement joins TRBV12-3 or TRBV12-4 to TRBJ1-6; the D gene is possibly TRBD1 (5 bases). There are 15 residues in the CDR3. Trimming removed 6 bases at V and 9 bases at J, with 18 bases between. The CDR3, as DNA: TGTGCCAGCAGCTCCACGTCGGGGGGAGGTTCACCCCTCCACTTT. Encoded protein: CASSSTSGGGSPLHF.